These 27 T cell receptor beta chains were sequenced from one sample in a study of immune cell composition in non-small cell lung cancer. Some clones are missing from TCRdb's copy, which holds only in-frame ones; the method was immunoSEQ multiplex PCR. Seen here are about 9,000 clones, 70% to 85% observed once, and the top ten hold about 13%. Normal lung was taken at the farthest possible site, at least 3 cm from tumour. Sample: non-adjacent lung tissue. The receptors stem from a human donor with non-small cell lung cancer.

The chain is built from TRBV28 and TRBJ2-7; possible D gene TRBD1, 6 bases. The CDR3 has 16 amino acids. The V gene's germline CDR1 is MDHEN and CDR2 SYDVKM. Trimming took 4 bases from V and 0 from J, leaving 16 bases between them. The DNA for the CDR3 is TGTGCCAGCAGTTCACAGGACAGCCCTACCTCCTACGAGCAGTACTTC. It specifies CASSSQDSPTSYEQYF.

V is TRBV29-1 and J is TRBJ1-1, with TRBD1 matching over 8 bases. Germline loops: CDR1 SQVTM, CDR2 ANQGSEA. The CDR3 length is 13 residues. The J segment lost 1 base and the V segment lost 7 bases, leaving 5 bases of the junction unmatched. The CDR3 DNA sequence: TGCAGCGCCCGGACAGGGAGGAACACTGAAGCTTTCTTT. It is translated as CSARTGRNTEAFF. The whole variable domain, remainder taken from reference TRBV29-1 and TRBJ1-1, is SAVISQKPSRDICQRGTSLTIQCQVDSQVTMMFWYRQQPGQSLTLIATANQGSEATYESGFVIDKFPISRPNLTFSTLTVSNMSPEDSSIYLCSARTGRNTEAFFGQGTRLTVV.

The V and J genes are TRBV5-4 and TRBJ2-3; D is ambiguous. Germline V CDR1 and CDR2: SGHNT, YYREEE (reference sequence). The V and J ends lost 0 bases and 6 bases respectively, with 5 bases between them. The CDR3 extends over 12 amino acids. CDR3 sequence (DNA): TGTGCCAGCAGCTTGGAGAGGGATACGCAGTATTTT. Its translation is CASSLERDTQYF.

The genes are TRBV5-1 and TRBJ2-2; D not certain. Trimming removed 7 bases at V and 0 bases at J, with 10 bases between. CDR1 and CDR2 from the germline V gene are SGHRS and YFSETQ. This CDR3 comprises 14 residues. The CDR3 is CASVSTPNTGELFF. The CDR3 DNA sequence: TGCGCCAGCGTTTCCACCCCGAACACCGGGGAGCTGTTTTTT.

This rearrangement joins TRBV28 to TRBJ1-2, with D perhaps matching TRBD1 (5 bases). Trimming cost V 5 bases and J 2 bases, with 12 bases left between them. This CDR3 spans 14 amino acids. Germline CDR1 and CDR2: MDHEN and SYDVKM. The CDR3: CASSPLDRNYGYTF. The CDR3 DNA sequence: TGTGCCAGCAGTCCCCTCGACAGAAACTATGGCTACACCTTC.

By sample fraction, this clone is medium-sized. The CDR3 region has the DNA TGTGCCTGGAGTGTGCCGACTAGCGGGAGGGCCGTTGAGCAGTTCTTC. This codes for CAWSVPTSGRAVEQFF. The chain recombines TRBV30 with TRBJ2-1; TRBD2 matches at 14 bases. The junction had 7 bases not matched to a gene; V was cut back by 0 bases and J by 9 bases. Germline V lookup: CDR1 GTSNPN, CDR2 SVGIG (reference sequence). This CDR3 is 16 amino acids long.

The rearrangement links TRBV7-2 to TRBJ2-2, with 7 nucleotides matching TRBD1. There are 16 residues in the CDR3. The germline CDR1 and CDR2 sequences are SGHTA and FQGNSA. The V gene end was trimmed by 0 bases and the J gene end by 0 bases; junction bases not matched to a gene: 1. The CDR3 loop is CASSLAQGANTGELFF. The CDR3 DNA is TGTGCCAGCAGCTTAGCGCAGGGGGCGAACACCGGGGAGCTGTTTTTT.

The chain is built from TRBV16 and TRBJ2-3; 8 bases line up with TRBD1. CDR1 KGHSY and CDR2 FQNENV come from the germline V gene. The CDR3 runs to 15 residues. V trimming: 3 bases; J trimming: 7 bases; junction bases outside the gene matches: 9. CDR3 DNA: TGTGCCAGCAGCCACGGCCTTCAGGGGGCATATACGCAGTATTTT. Its translation is CASSHGLQGAYTQYF.

CDR3 amino acids: CASSRGGDTQYF. The CDR3 coding sequence is TGTGCCAGCAGCCGGGGCGGGGATACGCAGTATTTT. The chain combines TRBV11-2 with TRBJ2-3, with D perhaps TRBD1 or TRBD2 (5 bases each). The V and J ends lost 5 bases and 6 bases respectively, with 9 bases between them. The CDR3 is 12 residues long. The germline V gene has CDR1 SGHAT and CDR2 FQNNGV. The full variable domain, its missing parts supplied by reference TRBV11-2 and TRBJ2-3, is EAGVAQSPRYKIIEKRQSVAFWCNPISGHATLYWYQQILGQGPKLLIQFQNNGVVDDSQLPKDRFSAERLKGVDSTLKIQPAKLEDSAVYLCASSRGGDTQYFGPGTRLTVL.

This rearrangement joins TRBV5-6 to TRBJ2-7, with D perhaps matching TRBD2 (5 bases). Germline V gives CDR1 SGHDT, CDR2 YYEEEE. The CDR3 has 14 residues. The V end was cut by 7 bases, the J end by 2 bases, with 16 bases between. The chain's CDR3 is CASHRRLGAYEQYF. CDR3 in DNA: TGTGCCAGCCACCGAAGGCTGGGAGCCTACGAGCAGTACTTC.

The chain recombines TRBV18 with TRBJ1-2, with D hard to call. Germline-derived CDR1 and CDR2 are KGHSH and LQKENI. The CDR3 is 13 amino acids. V lost 0 bases and J lost 4, with 6 bases in between. CDR3 loop: CASSPPAGYGYTF. In nucleotides, the CDR3 is TGTGCCAGCTCACCACCGGCGGGCTATGGCTACACCTTC.

Written as DNA, the CDR3 is TGCAGCGCTTCCCGGGCAAACTACGAGCAGTACTTC. It translates to CSASRANYEQYF. The chain carries TRBV29-1 and TRBJ2-7, with unresolved D. The CDR3 loop spans 12 amino acids. The ends were cut back, 7 bases at V and 3 bases at J, with 13 bases in the middle. From germline, CDR1 is SQVTM and CDR2 ANQGSEA.

The V and J genes are TRBV19 and TRBJ1-5; D uncertain. V gave up 0 bases and J gave up 8 bases, with 17 bases separating them. Germline-derived CDR1 and CDR2 are LNHDA and SQIVND (reference sequence). CDR3 length: 16 amino acids. The CDR3 sequence is CASSIDEGRVGEPQHF. For the CDR3, the DNA is TGTGCCAGTAGTATAGACGAGGGAAGAGTCGGAGAGCCCCAGCATTTT.

The chain uses TRBV5-4 and TRBJ2-5; 9 bases map to TRBD2. The trim removed 1 base at V and 5 bases at J, leaving 9 bases unmatched. Germline-derived CDR1 and CDR2 are SGHNT and YYREEE (reference sequence). CDR3 length: 16 residues. The CDR3 reads CASSLPRGGLRETQYF. In DNA form, the CDR3 reads TGTGCCAGCAGCTTGCCGCGGGGGGGGCTCAGGGAGACCCAGTACTTC.

The chain combines TRBV28 with TRBJ1-1, with unresolved D. CDR3 length equals 15 residues. Germline assignment: CDR1 MDHEN and CDR2 SYDVKM. V was trimmed by 3 bases and J by 5 bases, leaving 16 bases between them. This CDR3 is CASSLTEQGRTEAFF. CDR3 sequence (DNA): TGTGCCAGCAGTTTGACGGAACAAGGGCGGACTGAAGCTTTCTTT.

The rearrangement uses TRBV6-1 and TRBJ1-3; maybe TRBD1 (5 bases). CDR1 is MNHNS, CDR2 SASEGT, per germline. CDR3 length: 14 amino acids. V lost 8 bases to trimming and J lost 6 bases, with 17 bases between them. The CDR3 region is CASLKPGPINTIYF. In DNA form, the CDR3 reads TGTGCCAGCCTGAAGCCGGGACCCATAAACACCATATATTTT.

V usage is TRBV6-5 and J usage is TRBJ1-6; TRBD1 might be the D (5 bases). Per germline, CDR1 MNHEY and CDR2 SVGAGI. This CDR3 is built from 13 residues. Deletions cut 10 bases from V and 1 base from J, with 8 bases between. CDR3 protein: CATEGSYNSPLHF. Here the CDR3 DNA reads TGTGCCACCGAGGGGTCCTATAATTCACCCCTCCACTTT.

This clone was seen once. This chain connects TRBV6-6 to TRBJ2-7, with 10 nucleotides matching TRBD1. The CDR3 consists of 15 residues. After removal of 5 bases from V and 0 bases from J, the junction contained 4 bases not matched to a gene. Germline V gives CDR1 MNHNY, CDR2 SVGAGI (reference sequence). Written as DNA, the CDR3 is TGTGCCAGCAGTGACAGGGGGCATTCCTCCTACGAGCAGTACTTC. Its translation is CASSDRGHSSYEQYF.

This clone was seen only once. This chain links TRBV4-1 with TRBJ1-1; D possibly corresponds to TRBD1 (6 bases). The CDR3 covers 15 residues. V shed 6 bases and J shed 1 base, with 15 bases lying between them. Germline V CDR1 and CDR2: MGHRA, YSYEKL. CDR3 in amino acids: CASSATGSGNTEAFF. The DNA for the CDR3 is TGCGCCAGCAGTGCTACAGGGTCCGGGAACACTGAAGCTTTCTTT.

The chain recombines TRBV18 with TRBJ1-5; TRBD1 aligns across 9 bases. V shed 3 bases and J 0 bases; nucleotides not matched to a gene: 9. Looked up from germline, CDR1 is KGHSH and CDR2 is LQKENI. This CDR3 is 18 amino acids long. In DNA form, the CDR3 reads TGTGCCAGCTCACCGACAGGGGGGACATATTATAGCAATCAGCCCCAGCATTTT. Translated, it gives CASSPTGGTYYSNQPQHF.

The chain joins TRBV28 to TRBJ1-2; D remains unclear. CDR3 length: 14 residues. Trimming removed 6 bases from V and 6 bases from J, with 17 bases in between. CDR1 is MDHEN, CDR2 SYDVKM, per germline. The DNA for the CDR3 is TGTGCCAGCAGCCCTTTCGGGGAAGGGAATGGCTACACCTTC. Encoded protein: CASSPFGEGNGYTF.

The V call is TRBV29-1, the J call TRBJ1-1; no clear D. The V gene lost 4 bases and the J gene lost 4 bases, with 13 bases spanning the gap. Germline lookup yields CDR1 SQVTM and CDR2 ANQGSEA. CDR3 size: 13 residues. The CDR3 sequence: CSVGLISGTEAFF. Here the CDR3 DNA reads TGCAGCGTTGGATTAATCAGCGGCACTGAAGCTTTCTTT.

This clone was seen a single time. V usage is TRBV7-2 and J usage is TRBJ2-3; the match to TRBD2 covers 10 bases. The germline V gene has CDR1 SGHTA and CDR2 FQGNSA. The CDR3 is 16 residues long. With 5 bases clipped from V and 2 bases from J, the junction kept 7 bases outside the gene matches. As DNA, the CDR3 is TGTGCCAGCAGCCTCATTAGCGGGGGGCCCACAGATACGCAGTATTTT. It specifies CASSLISGGPTDTQYF.

The rearrangement links TRBV10-2 to TRBJ2-5, with 12 bases identical to TRBD2. Germline assignment: CDR1 WSHSY and CDR2 SAAADI. Trimming took 6 bases from V and 5 from J; bases not matched to a gene: 7. The CDR3 covers 15 residues. CDR3 sequence reads: CASRGTSGPSETQYF. CDR3 sequence (DNA): TGCGCCAGCAGGGGGACTAGCGGGCCATCGGAGACCCAGTACTTC.

This clone was counted once. The genes are TRBV15 and TRBJ2-1, with D uncertain. The CDR3 is 16 amino acids. Between the trimmed V and J ends, which lost 0 bases and 7 bases, there was a span of 16 bases. Germline V CDR1 and CDR2: LNHNV, YYDKDF (reference sequence). Here the CDR3 DNA reads TGTGCCACCAGCAGAGATATCGGCGGCCTTCAGAATGAGCAGTTCTTC. This sequence encodes CATSRDIGGLQNEQFF.

This clone was picked up a small number of times. This CDR3 is CASGEGRWMVFF. In DNA, the CDR3 is TGTGCCAGCGGGGAGGGCCGCTGGATGGTGTTTTTT. V gene TRBV2 combines with J gene TRBJ2-2, with 7 bases that match TRBD2. V was clipped by 8 bases and J by 15 bases; unmatched bases: 12. The CDR3 length is 12 residues. Germline assignment: CDR1 SNHLY and CDR2 FYNNEI.

In its sample, this clone is medium-sized (0.01 to 0.1%). This chain connects TRBV7-2 to TRBJ1-1; possibly TRBD1 for D (5 bases). Trimming stripped 1 base from V and 5 bases from J, with 17 bases between. The CDR3 totals 16 residues. CDR1 is SGHTA, CDR2 FQGNSA, per germline. The CDR3 nucleotides are TGTGCCAGCAGCTTAGAAGCAGCGGGGGTGGGAACTGAAGCTTTCTTT. It yields the protein CASSLEAAGVGTEAFF.